The 6 T cell receptor beta chains presented below share a single source sample, sequenced in a study of blood T cell repertoires in COVID-19. The method was immunoSEQ multiplex PCR; TCRdb's version includes in-frame clones alone and lacks a portion of them. The sample gives nearly 200,000 clones, roughly four fifths of which show up once; less than 8.5% is in the top ten. Sequenced input: PBMCs or T cells enriched from blood (not recorded which). The receptors stem from a man between 35 and 55 years old who had recovered from COVID-19.

This clone was seen only once. V is TRBV7-2 and J is TRBJ2-2; 9 nucleotides match TRBD1. V lost 3 bases, J lost 7 bases, and 9 bases stayed unmatched. CDR1 and CDR2 (germline): SGHTA, FQGNSA. This CDR3 comprises 16 residues. CDR3 coding DNA: TGTGCCAGCAGCTTCTTCAGGACAGGGGCAATCGGGGAGCTGTTTTTT. The encoded protein is CASSFFRTGAIGELFF.

The chain recombines TRBV11-2 with TRBJ1-6, with unresolved D. The V end was cut by 2 bases, the J end by 10 bases, with 12 bases between. The germline V gene encodes CDR1 SGHAT and CDR2 FQNNGV. The CDR3 consists of 14 residues. DNA of the CDR3: TGTGCCAGCAGCTTACCGCGGGTCCCCTCACCCCTCCACTTT. This codes for CASSLPRVPSPLHF.

The chain couples TRBV2 to TRBJ2-7; D is unclear. This CDR3 is 11 amino acids long. Per the germline V gene, CDR1 is SNHLY and CDR2 is FYNNEI. Trimming stripped 3 bases from V and 3 bases from J, with 3 bases between. As DNA, the CDR3 is TGTGCCAGCAGTGACGGCTACGAGCAGTACTTC. Its protein is CASSDGYEQYF.

This chain uses TRBV4-1 with TRBJ1-6; 12 bases match TRBD1. V dropped 5 bases and J dropped 9; count of bases not matched to a gene: 2. The CDR3 has 14 residues. Germline-derived CDR1 and CDR2 are MGHRA and YSYEKL. CDR3 loop: CASSSGQGASPLHF. In nucleotides, the CDR3 is TGCGCCAGCAGCTCGGGACAGGGGGCTTCACCCCTCCACTTT.

The rearrangement links TRBV6-2 or TRBV6-3 to TRBJ1-6, with 7 positions matching TRBD1. Germline V gives CDR1 MNHEY, CDR2 SVGEGT. CDR3 size: 16 residues. V trimming: 2 bases; J trimming: 4 bases; junction bases outside the gene matches: 5. In DNA form, the CDR3 reads TGTGCCAGCAGTTACAGAAAGGGGGCGTATAATTCACCCCTCCACTTT. Amino acids: CASSYRKGAYNSPLHF.

This chain uses TRBV2 with TRBJ2-7, with D perhaps matching TRBD2 (5 bases). The V gene's germline CDR1 is SNHLY and CDR2 FYNNEI. CDR3 length: 14 residues. V shed 3 bases and J shed 4 bases, with 13 bases lying between them. The DNA for the CDR3 is TGTGCCAGCAGTGAGGGATTCCGGGGATACGAGCAGTACTTC. Translation: CASSEGFRGYEQYF.